The subject of this entry is one T cell receptor beta chain. The antigen is not known. Profiling relied on immunoSEQ multiplex PCR, and the TCRdb table lists in-frame clones only, not all of them. This sample has fewer than 50,000 clones; 75% to 90% occur once, and the top ten carry roughly a quarter. Stated time point: peripheral blood 6 weeks after treatment start. This sample was taken from a study of PD-L1 blockade in urothelial cancer. At the level of the study: The study recovered a median of around 130,000 T cells per blood sample. Findings and limits, study-wide: Durable-benefit patients showed greater tumor-associated blood clone expansion at 3 weeks. Blood TCR clonality below the median before treatment was a predictor of better survival.

The junction had 10 bases not matched to a gene; V was cut back by 6 bases and J by 3 bases. Germline loops: CDR1 SGHNT, CDR2 YENEEA. The CDR3 runs 16 residues. The material was PBMCs, obtained around atezolizumab (anti-PD-L1) treatment. This chain uses TRBV11-3 with TRBJ2-7; 11 bases match TRBD1. The receptor was derived from a man aged 60 to 69 with urothelial cancer. CDR3 residues: CASSSQTGTGGYEQYF. CDR3 sequence (DNA): TGTGCCAGCAGTTCTCAGACCGGGACAGGGGGCTACGAGCAGTACTTC.